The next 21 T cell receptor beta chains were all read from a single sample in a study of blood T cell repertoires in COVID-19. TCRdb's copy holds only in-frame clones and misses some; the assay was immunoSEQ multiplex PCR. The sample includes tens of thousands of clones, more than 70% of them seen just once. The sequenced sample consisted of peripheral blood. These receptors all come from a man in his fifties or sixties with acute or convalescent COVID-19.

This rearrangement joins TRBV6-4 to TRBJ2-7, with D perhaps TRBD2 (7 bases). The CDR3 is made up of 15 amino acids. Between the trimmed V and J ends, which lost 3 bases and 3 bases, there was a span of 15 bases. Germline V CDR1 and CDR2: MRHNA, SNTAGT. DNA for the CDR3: TGTGCCAGCAGTGAGATTGGGGGGGCTCACTACGAGCAGTACTTC. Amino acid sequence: CASSEIGGAHYEQYF.

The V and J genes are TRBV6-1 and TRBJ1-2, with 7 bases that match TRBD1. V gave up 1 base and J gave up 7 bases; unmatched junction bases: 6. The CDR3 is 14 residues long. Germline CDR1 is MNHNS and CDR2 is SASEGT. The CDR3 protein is CASSEGDSRSGYTF. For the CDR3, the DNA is TGTGCCAGCAGTGAAGGGGACAGCCGAAGTGGCTACACCTTC.

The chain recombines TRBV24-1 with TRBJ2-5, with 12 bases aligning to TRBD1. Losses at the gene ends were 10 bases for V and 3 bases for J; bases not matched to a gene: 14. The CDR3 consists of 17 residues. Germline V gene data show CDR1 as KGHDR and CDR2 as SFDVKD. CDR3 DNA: TGTGCCACTCTGAGGGGGACAGGGGGCTTTTCCGAAGAGACCCAGTACTTC. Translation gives CATLRGTGGFSEETQYF.

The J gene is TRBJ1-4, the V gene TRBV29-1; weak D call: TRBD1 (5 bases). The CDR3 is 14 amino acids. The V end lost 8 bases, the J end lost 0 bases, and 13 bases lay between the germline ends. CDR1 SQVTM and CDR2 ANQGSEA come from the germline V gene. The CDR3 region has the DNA TGCAGCACCCGCGGGGGGGCAACTAATGAAAAACTGTTTTTT. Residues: CSTRGGATNEKLFF.

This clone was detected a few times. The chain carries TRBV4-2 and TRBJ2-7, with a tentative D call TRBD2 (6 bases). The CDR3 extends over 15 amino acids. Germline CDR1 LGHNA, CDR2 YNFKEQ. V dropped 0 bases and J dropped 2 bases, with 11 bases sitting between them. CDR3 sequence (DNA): TGTGCCAGCAGCCAAGAGGGGGGTGGAACCTACGAGCAGTACTTC. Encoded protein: CASSQEGGGTYEQYF.

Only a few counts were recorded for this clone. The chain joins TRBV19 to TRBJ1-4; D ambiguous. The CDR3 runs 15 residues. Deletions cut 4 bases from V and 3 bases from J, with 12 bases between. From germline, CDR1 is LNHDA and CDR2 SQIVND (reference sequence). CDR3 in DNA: TGTGCCAGTAGTAAGGAGTTTTACCCTAATGAAAAACTGTTTTTT. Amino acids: CASSKEFYPNEKLFF.

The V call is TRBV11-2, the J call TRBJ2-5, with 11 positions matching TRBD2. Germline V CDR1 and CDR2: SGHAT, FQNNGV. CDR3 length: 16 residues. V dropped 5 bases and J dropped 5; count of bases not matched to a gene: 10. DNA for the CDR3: TGTGCCAGCAGCACTGGCCTAGCGGGGGGCGGGGAGACCCAGTACTTC. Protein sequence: CASSTGLAGGGETQYF.

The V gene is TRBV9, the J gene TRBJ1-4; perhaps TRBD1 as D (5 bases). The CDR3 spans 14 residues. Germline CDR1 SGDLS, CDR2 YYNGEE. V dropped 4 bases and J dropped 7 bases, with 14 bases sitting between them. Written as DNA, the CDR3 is TGTGCCAGCAGCACGACAGCCCAAGTTGAAAAACTGTTTTTT. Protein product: CASSTTAQVEKLFF.

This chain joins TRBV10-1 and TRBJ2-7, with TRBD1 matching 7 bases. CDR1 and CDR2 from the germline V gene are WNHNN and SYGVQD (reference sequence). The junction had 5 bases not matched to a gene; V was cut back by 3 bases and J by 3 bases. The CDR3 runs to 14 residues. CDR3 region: CASSEEAGGYEQYF. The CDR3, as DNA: TGCGCCAGCAGTGAAGAGGCAGGGGGCTACGAGCAGTACTTC.

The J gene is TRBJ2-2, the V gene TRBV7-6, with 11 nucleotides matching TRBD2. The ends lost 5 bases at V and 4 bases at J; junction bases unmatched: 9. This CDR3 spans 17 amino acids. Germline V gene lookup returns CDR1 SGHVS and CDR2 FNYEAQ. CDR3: CASSPGTLAGVTGELFF. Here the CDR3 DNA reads TGTGCCAGCAGCCCGGGGACACTAGCGGGGGTCACCGGGGAGCTGTTTTTT. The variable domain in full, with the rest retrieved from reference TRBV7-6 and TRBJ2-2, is GAGVSQSPRYKVTKRGQDVALRCDPISGHVSLYWYRQALGQGPEFLTYFNYEAQQDKSGLPNDRFSAERPEGSISTLTIQRTEQRDSAMYRCASSPGTLAGVTGELFFGEGSRLTVL.

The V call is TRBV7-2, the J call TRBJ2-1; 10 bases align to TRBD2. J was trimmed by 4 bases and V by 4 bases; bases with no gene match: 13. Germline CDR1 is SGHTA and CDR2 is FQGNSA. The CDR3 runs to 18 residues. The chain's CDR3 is CASSSRTTSLAGYNEQFF. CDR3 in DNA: TGTGCCAGCAGCTCCCGTACCACCTCACTAGCGGGATACAATGAGCAGTTCTTC.

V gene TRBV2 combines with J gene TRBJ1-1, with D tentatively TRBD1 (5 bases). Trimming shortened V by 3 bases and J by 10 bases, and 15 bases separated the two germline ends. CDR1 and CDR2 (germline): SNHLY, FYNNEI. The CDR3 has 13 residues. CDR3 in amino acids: CASSDRQWGGAFF. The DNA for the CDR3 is TGTGCCAGCAGTGATCGACAGTGGGGGGGAGCTTTCTTT. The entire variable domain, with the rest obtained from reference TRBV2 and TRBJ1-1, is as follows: EPEVTQTPSHQVTQMGQEVILRCVPISNHLYFYWYRQILGQKVEFLVSFYNNEISEKSEIFDDQFSVERPDGSNFTLKIRSTKLEDSAMYFCASSDRQWGGAFFGQGTRLTVV.

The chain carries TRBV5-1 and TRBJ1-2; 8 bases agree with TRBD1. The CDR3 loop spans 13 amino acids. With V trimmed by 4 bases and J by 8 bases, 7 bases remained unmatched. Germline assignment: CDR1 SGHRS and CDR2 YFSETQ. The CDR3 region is CASSLDRAEGYTF. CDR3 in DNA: TGCGCCAGCAGCCTGGACAGGGCCGAGGGCTACACCTTC.

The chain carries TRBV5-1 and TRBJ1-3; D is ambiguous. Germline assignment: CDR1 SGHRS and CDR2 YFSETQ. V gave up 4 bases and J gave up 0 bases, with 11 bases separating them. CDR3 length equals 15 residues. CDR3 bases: TGCGCCAGCAGCATGACTTCGGCCTCTGGAAACACCATATATTTT. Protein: CASSMTSASGNTIYF.

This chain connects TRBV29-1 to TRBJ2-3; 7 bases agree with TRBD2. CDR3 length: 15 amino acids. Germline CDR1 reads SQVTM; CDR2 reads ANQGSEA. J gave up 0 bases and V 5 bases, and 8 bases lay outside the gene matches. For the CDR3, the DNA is TGCAGCGTTCCCCGGGAGGCGGGGAGCACAGATACGCAGTATTTT. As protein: CSVPREAGSTDTQYF.

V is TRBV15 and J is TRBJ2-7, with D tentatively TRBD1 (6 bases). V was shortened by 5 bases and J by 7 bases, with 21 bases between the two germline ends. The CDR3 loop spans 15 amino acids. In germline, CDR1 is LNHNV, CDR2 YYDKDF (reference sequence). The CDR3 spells CATSPPGEITGEQYF. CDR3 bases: TGTGCCACCAGCCCCCCAGGGGAGATAACGGGGGAGCAGTACTTC.

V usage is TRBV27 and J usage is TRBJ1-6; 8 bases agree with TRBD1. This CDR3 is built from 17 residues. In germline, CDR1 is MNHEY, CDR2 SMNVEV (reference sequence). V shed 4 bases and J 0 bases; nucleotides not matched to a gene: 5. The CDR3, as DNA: TGTGCCAGCAGTTCAGGGACAGGAGGCTCCTATAATTCACCCCTCCACTTT. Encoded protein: CASSSGTGGSYNSPLHF.

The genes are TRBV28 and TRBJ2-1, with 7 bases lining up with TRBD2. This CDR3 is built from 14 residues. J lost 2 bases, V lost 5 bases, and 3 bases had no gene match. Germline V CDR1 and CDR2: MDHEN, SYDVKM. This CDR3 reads CASSPGGTYNEQFF. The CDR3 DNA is TGTGCCAGCAGTCCCGGGGGGACCTACAATGAGCAGTTCTTC.

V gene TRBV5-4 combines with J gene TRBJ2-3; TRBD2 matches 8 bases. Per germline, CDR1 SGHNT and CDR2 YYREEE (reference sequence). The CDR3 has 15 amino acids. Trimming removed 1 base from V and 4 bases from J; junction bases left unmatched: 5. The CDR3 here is CASSLRAGVADTQYF. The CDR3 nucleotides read TGTGCCAGCAGCTTGCGAGCGGGGGTCGCAGATACGCAGTATTTT.

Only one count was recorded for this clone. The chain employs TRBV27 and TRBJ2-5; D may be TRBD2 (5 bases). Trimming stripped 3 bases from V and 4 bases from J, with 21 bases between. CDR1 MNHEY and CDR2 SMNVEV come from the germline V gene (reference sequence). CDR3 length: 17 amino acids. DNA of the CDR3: TGTGCCAGCAGTTTTCTTCCACCAACTAGTCCGGGAGAGACCCAGTACTTC. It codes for CASSFLPPTSPGETQYF.

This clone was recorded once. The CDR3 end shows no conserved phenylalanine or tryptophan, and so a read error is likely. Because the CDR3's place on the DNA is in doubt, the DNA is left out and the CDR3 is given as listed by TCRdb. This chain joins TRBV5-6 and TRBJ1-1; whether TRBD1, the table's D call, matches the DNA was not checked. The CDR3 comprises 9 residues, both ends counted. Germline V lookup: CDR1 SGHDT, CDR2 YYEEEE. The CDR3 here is CASSLTHRV.